These 29 T cell receptor beta chains originate from one sample sequenced in a study of cytomegalovirus exposure and HLA in healthy donors. In the PCR, 60 Vbeta and 13 Jbeta primers were used. Some clones are missing from TCRdb's copy, which holds only in-frame ones; the method was immunoSEQ multiplex PCR. This table has around 200,000 clones, over 75% appearing once. The sample consisted of PBMCs. The receptors stem from a woman aged 45-59 years in good health and CMV-seropositive.

V and J are TRBV4-1 and TRBJ1-6; 7 positions agree with TRBD1. Losses at the gene ends were 4 bases for V and 4 bases for J; bases not matched to a gene: 16. The CDR3 extends over 19 amino acids. The germline CDR1 and CDR2 sequences are MGHRA and YSYEKL. The CDR3 loop reads CASSLQVGQDVGYNSPLHF. In DNA, the CDR3 is TGCGCCAGCAGCCTACAGGTTGGACAGGACGTAGGGTATAATTCACCCCTCCACTTT.

V usage is TRBV6-5 and J usage is TRBJ2-1; 9 nucleotides agree with TRBD2. V lost 2 bases and J lost 7; bases outside the gene matches: 9. CDR3 length: 16 amino acids. Germline CDR1 is MNHEY and CDR2 is SVGAGI. In DNA form, the CDR3 reads TGTGCCAGCAGTTACAAAGGGGGTAGCGGGGGAAATGAGCAGTTCTTC. Protein sequence: CASSYKGGSGGNEQFF.

This clone was detected once. The chain uses TRBV6-1 and TRBJ2-1; 8 bases map to TRBD1. This CDR3 spans 17 amino acids. V lost 0 bases, J lost 4 bases, and 8 bases stayed unmatched. Looked up from germline, CDR1 is MNHNS and CDR2 is SASEGT. CDR3 DNA sequence: TGTGCCAGCAGTGAAGCGCTAGGACAGGGTTTTTACAATGAGCAGTTCTTC. Translated: CASSEALGQGFYNEQFF.

The CDR3 sequence: CASSFSGLEAFF. The CDR3 coding sequence is TGCGCCAGCAGCTTCTCCGGACTTGAAGCTTTCTTT. The chain uses TRBV5-1 and TRBJ1-1, with unresolved D. Trimming took off 2 bases at V and 7 bases at J, with 9 bases between the two ends. Germline V gene sequence: CDR1 SGHRS, CDR2 YFSETQ. The CDR3 contains 12 residues.

The V call is TRBV6-1, the J call TRBJ1-2; 10 bases are a match to TRBD1. CDR1 is MNHNS and CDR2 is SASEGT in the germline V gene. The junction had 7 bases not matched to a gene; V was cut back by 3 bases and J by 6 bases. The CDR3 has 15 residues. Here the CDR3 DNA reads TGTGCCAGCAGTGAGACGACAGGGGGCGCGAATGGCTACACCTTC. It encodes CASSETTGGANGYTF.

The rearrangement uses TRBV7-9 and TRBJ2-1; D call uncertain. The CDR3 extends over 15 amino acids. CDR1 is SEHNR, CDR2 FQNEAQ, per germline (reference sequence). V was trimmed by 2 bases and J by 7 bases, leaving 15 bases between them. As DNA, the CDR3 is TGTGCCAGCAGCTTAACGGCCAGGCACCTAAATGAGCAGTTCTTC. The encoded protein is CASSLTARHLNEQFF.

CDR3 DNA: TGTGCCAGCTCACCGGGACAGGCGACAGATACGCAGTATTTT. Protein product: CASSPGQATDTQYF. This chain joins TRBV18 and TRBJ2-3; TRBD1 matches 8 bases. Per germline, CDR1 KGHSH and CDR2 LQKENI. The V and J ends lost 3 bases and 3 bases, in that order; junction bases with no gene match: 2. CDR3 length: 14 amino acids.

V and J are TRBV6-1 and TRBJ1-3, with D hard to call. V was trimmed by 8 bases and J by 4 bases, leaving 15 bases between them. CDR3 length: 14 residues. The germline gives CDR1 MNHNS, CDR2 SASEGT. The CDR3 region is CASSFWGAGNTIYF. The CDR3 DNA reads TGTGCCAGCTCGTTCTGGGGAGCAGGAAACACCATATATTTT.

This clone has only one observation. The genes are TRBV7-8 and TRBJ1-2; no clear D gene. There are 13 residues in the CDR3. Germline-derived CDR1 and CDR2 are SGHVS and FQNEAQ. Trimming removed 1 base at V and 5 bases at J, with 8 bases between. The chain's CDR3 is CASSLDRGYGYTF. As DNA, the CDR3 is TGTGCCAGCAGCTTAGACCGCGGTTATGGCTACACCTTC. Full variable domain (rest looked up from reference TRBV7-8 and TRBJ1-2): GAGVSQSPRYKVAKRGQDVALRCDPISGHVSLFWYQQALGQGPEFLTYFQNEAQLDKSGLPSDRFFAERPEGSVSTLKIQRTQQEDSAVYLCASSLDRGYGYTFGSGTRLTVV.

The chain recombines TRBV29-1 with TRBJ2-5; 16 bases fit TRBD2. Near its end, the DNA agrees better with TRBJ2-7, so the J call may be wrong. This CDR3 is 15 amino acids long. Looked up from germline, CDR1 is SQVTM and CDR2 is ANQGSEA. CDR3: CSVALGTSGGDEQYF. The DNA for the CDR3 is TGCAGCGTTGCCCTGGGGACTAGCGGGGGGGACGAGCAGTACTTC.

V and J are TRBV28 and TRBJ1-5; TRBD1 matches at 7 bases. This CDR3 is built from 14 residues. Per the germline V gene, CDR1 is MDHEN and CDR2 is SYDVKM. V was clipped by 6 bases and J by 4 bases; unmatched bases: 6. DNA for the CDR3: TGTGCCAGCAGCCTGGGACAGAGAAATCAGCCCCAGCATTTT. This sequence encodes CASSLGQRNQPQHF.

As DNA, the CDR3 is TGTGCCAGTAGTATACCGGGACAGGAATCACAGGCAACTAATGAAAAACTGTTTTTT. Protein: CASSIPGQESQATNEKLFF. This chain links TRBV19 with TRBJ1-4; 8 nucleotides match TRBD1. The CDR3 consists of 19 residues. V dropped 2 bases and J dropped 0; count of bases not matched to a gene: 11. Germline CDR1 LNHDA, CDR2 SQIVND (reference sequence).

The chain links TRBV4-1 to TRBJ2-7; 8 nucleotides match TRBD1. Germline V lookup: CDR1 MGHRA, CDR2 YSYEKL. The J segment lost 4 bases and the V segment lost 5 bases, leaving 7 bases of the junction unmatched. CDR3 length: 14 residues. The CDR3, as DNA: TGCGCCAGCAGCTCCGGACAGGGCACGTACGAGCAGTACTTC. Amino acid sequence: CASSSGQGTYEQYF.

CDR3 sequence: CASSNSDGYTF. CDR3 bases: TGTGCCAGCAGTAACTCGGATGGCTACACCTTC. The rearrangement uses TRBV28 and TRBJ1-2; D remains ambiguous. The germline gives CDR1 MDHEN, CDR2 SYDVKM. Trimming removed 5 bases at V and 6 bases at J, with 7 bases between. The CDR3 covers 11 residues.

The chain recombines TRBV7-6 with TRBJ1-3; no firm D call. The CDR3 is 16 amino acids. V lost 4 bases and J 3 bases, leaving 16 bases between the germline ends. Germline assignment: CDR1 SGHVS and CDR2 FNYEAQ. Here the CDR3 DNA reads TGTGCCAGCAGCTCGCAGGCCACCCAAAGTGGAAACACCATATATTTT. Translation gives CASSSQATQSGNTIYF.

This clone has a handful of counts. V usage is TRBV4-3 and J usage is TRBJ1-1; D gene uncertain. V was pared by 1 base and J by 5 bases, with 14 bases between. Germline CDR1 and CDR2: LGHNA and YSLEER. CDR3 length equals 15 residues. The CDR3 protein is CASSQGMGQRTEAFF. The CDR3 coding sequence is TGCGCCAGCAGCCAAGGGATGGGCCAGCGGACTGAAGCTTTCTTT.

Only one count was recorded for this clone. The chain links TRBV28 to TRBJ2-7; TRBD2 matches at 8 bases. Germline-derived CDR1 and CDR2 are MDHEN and SYDVKM. The CDR3 is 14 residues long. V lost 4 bases, J lost 4 bases, and 6 bases stayed unmatched. Here the CDR3 reads CASSSGGRGYEQYF. CDR3 nucleotide sequence: TGTGCCAGCAGTTCGGGGGGGCGGGGATACGAGCAGTACTTC.

The chain recombines TRBV7-9 with TRBJ2-5; perhaps TRBD1 as D (5 bases). This CDR3 region has 15 residues. V was cut by 2 bases and J by 5 bases, with 15 bases left in between. In germline, CDR1 is SEHNR, CDR2 FQNEAQ (reference sequence). As DNA, the CDR3 is TGTGCCAGCAGCTTATTACTGGGGCCGCGGGAGACCCAGTACTTC. Its protein is CASSLLLGPRETQYF.

This chain uses TRBV6-5 with TRBJ1-1; D is perhaps TRBD1 (6 bases). The CDR3 totals 11 residues. Per germline, CDR1 MNHEY and CDR2 SVGAGI. V gave up 5 bases and J gave up 8 bases, with 9 bases separating them. Here the CDR3 DNA reads TGTGCCAGCAGTAGAACAGGGGAAGCTTTCTTT. This sequence encodes CASSRTGEAFF.

The chain links TRBV2 to TRBJ2-7; 9 positions match TRBD2. J gave up 1 base and V 7 bases, and 8 bases lay outside the gene matches. The CDR3 covers 15 residues. The V gene's germline CDR1 is SNHLY and CDR2 FYNNEI. The CDR3 reads CASKVGRGGSYEQYF. DNA of the CDR3: TGTGCCAGCAAAGTGGGGCGGGGGGGATCCTACGAGCAGTACTTC.

The chain links TRBV5-8 to TRBJ2-5; 7 bases align to TRBD1. The DNA end favors TRBJ2-7, so the J call may be wrong. CDR1 is SGHTS and CDR2 is YDEGEE in the germline V gene. The CDR3 covers 13 residues. CDR3: CASSLDRGYEQYF. CDR3 sequence (DNA): TGTGCCAGCAGCTTGGACAGGGGCTACGAGCAGTACTTC.

The rearrangement joins TRBV7-9 to TRBJ2-7; TRBD1 aligns across 9 bases. V lost 4 bases and J lost 4; bases outside the gene matches: 2. CDR1 and CDR2 (germline): SEHNR, FQNEAQ (reference sequence). The CDR3 extends over 13 amino acids. CDR3 nucleotide sequence: TGTGCCAGCAGCTGGGACAGGGTGTACGAGCAGTACTTC. Residues: CASSWDRVYEQYF.

In the case of this clone: One end of the junction fails to match germline, which may point to a read error. This chain links TRBV9 with TRBJ2-7, with 13 bases matching TRBD2. The length of the CDR3 is 15 residues. Per germline, CDR1 SGDLS and CDR2 YYNGEE. CDR3 loop: CASSVAGLAGNEQHF. The CDR3 nucleotides are TGTGCCAGCAGCGTAGCGGGACTAGCGGGAAACGAGCAGCACTTC.

The chain links TRBV11-2 to TRBJ2-5; no reliable D call. CDR1 and CDR2 (germline): SGHAT, FQNNGV. This CDR3 has 13 amino acids. The V end was cut by 5 bases, the J end by 2 bases, with 9 bases between. The CDR3, as DNA: TGTGCCAGCAGCATTAGAGCGCAAGAGACCCAGTACTTC. Translating it yields CASSIRAQETQYF.

The chain joins TRBV7-3 to TRBJ2-5, with TRBD1 as a possible D gene (7 bases). There are 12 residues in the CDR3. Trimming pared 4 bases from V and 7 bases from J, leaving 10 bases between. From germline, CDR1 is SGHTA and CDR2 FQGTGA. The CDR3 loop reads CASSSGGGTQYF. DNA for the CDR3: TGTGCCAGCAGCTCAGGGGGAGGGACCCAGTACTTC.

This clone was detected only a few times. The chain carries TRBV7-8 and TRBJ1-2, with 8 bases identical to TRBD1. The CDR3 runs 14 residues. Germline CDR1 is SGHVS and CDR2 is FQNEAQ. V shed 5 bases and J 8 bases; nucleotides not matched to a gene: 10. The DNA of the CDR3 is TGTGCCAGCAGCGCCCGGACAGGGAACGGAGGCTACACCTTC. This sequence encodes CASSARTGNGGYTF.

This rearrangement joins TRBV4-2 to TRBJ2-7; TRBD1 matches 7 bases. The V gene's germline CDR1 is LGHNA and CDR2 YNFKEQ. CDR3 length: 16 amino acids. J was trimmed by 6 bases and V by 0 bases; bases with no gene match: 11. CDR3 DNA: TGTGCCAGCAGCCAAGATCCAACTTCAGGGACAGTCGAGCAGTACTTC. Translation: CASSQDPTSGTVEQYF.

J is TRBJ1-5 and V is TRBV7-8; 7 bases fit TRBD1. Germline V lookup: CDR1 SGHVS, CDR2 FQNEAQ. The CDR3 extends over 16 amino acids. The V segment lost 3 bases and the J segment 0 bases; nucleotides outside the gene matches: 5. The CDR3 nucleotides are TGTGCCAGCAGCTTTAGGGGGACAGATAGCAATCAGCCCCAGCATTTT. Amino acids: CASSFRGTDSNQPQHF.

The chain combines TRBV5-8 with TRBJ2-5, with no clear D. Trimming removed 6 bases at V and 5 bases at J, with 23 bases between. Per germline, CDR1 SGHTS and CDR2 YDEGEE. This CDR3 is 16 amino acids long. CDR3 nucleotides: TGTGCCAGCAACCCCCATATGGGTCCCGCCGGGGAGACCCAGTACTTC. It is translated as CASNPHMGPAGETQYF.